Listed below are T cell receptor beta chains from one sample, sequenced in a study of patients and donors after allogeneic stem cell transplantation. TCRdb reprocessed the RT-PCR reads with MiXCR, giving one entry per CDR3 protein. The sample records more than 850,000 distinct CDR3 sequences, about 20% being singletons. The material sequenced was blood, either unsorted or a sorted T cell fraction (not recorded which). The source of these receptors is a human donor who was either an allogeneic HSCT recipient or a stem cell or donor lymphocyte infusion donor (not recorded which). It is not recorded whose cells these are; they may come from a transplant donor. CDR3s include the opening cysteine and the closing phenylalanine or tryptophan. A D gene is named only where the DNA matches it firmly. The size field is filled for only some rows; it gives once, few, many or a size class.

D,V,J,length,size,CDR3,DNA
.,TRBV11-3,TRBJ2-7,12,.,CASSLKWWEQYF,TGTGCCAGCAGCTTAAAGTGGTGGGAGCAGTACTTC
TRBD1,TRBV5-1,TRBJ2-3,14,.,CASSLPTGGNTQYF,TGCGCCAGCAGCTTGCCCACAGGGGGGAATACGCAGTATTTT
.,TRBV4-3,TRBJ2-2,15,.,CASSQDQRGWGELFF,TGCGCCAGCAGCCAAGATCAACGAGGGTGGGGGGAGCTGTTTTTT
.,TRBV24-1,TRBJ2-7,13,.,CAPPGPLYHEQYF,TGTGCCCCTCCCGGACCCCTCTACCACGAGCAGTACTTC
TRBD2,TRBV5-1,TRBJ2-2,16,.,CASSAGLAGASGELFF,TGCGCCAGCAGCGCAGGACTAGCGGGAGCCTCCGGGGAGCTGTTTTTT
.,TRBV5-1,TRBJ1-2,14,few,CASSRPRGADGYTF,TGCGCCAGCAGCCGCCCCCGGGGGGCGGACGGCTACACCTTC
.,TRBV11-2,TRBJ2-3,15,few,CASSLGGWNTYTQYF,TGTGCCAGCAGCTTGGGGGGCTGGAACACCTATACGCAGTATTTT
.,TRBV18,TRBJ1-1,14,few,CASSPPSVNTEAFF,TGTGCCAGCTCACCACCAAGCGTCAACACTGAAGCTTTCTTT
TRBD1,TRBV9,TRBJ2-3,18,once,CASSQPDRGGNPVDTQYF,TGTGCCAGCAGCCAGCCGGACAGGGGGGGTAATCCGGTAGATACGCAGTATTTT
TRBD1,TRBV6-1,TRBJ2-7,14,.,CASSRDRGIHEQYF,TGTGCCAGCAGCCGGGACAGGGGGATCCACGAGCAGTACTTC
.,TRBV2,TRBJ1-1,13,few,CASSAGKGTEAFF,TGTGCCAGCAGTGCAGGGAAAGGTACTGAAGCTTTCTTT
TRBD2,TRBV7-9,TRBJ2-3,15,.,CASSLERGNTDTQYF,TGTGCCAGCAGCTTAGAGCGGGGAAACACAGATACGCAGTATTTT
.,TRBV4-3,TRBJ1-3,17,few,CASSQDTPWSSGNTIYF,TGCGCCAGCAGCCAAGATACCCCCTGGAGCTCTGGAAACACCATATATTTT
.,TRBV5-1,TRBJ1-6,16,few,CASSLVGDGGNSPLHF,TGCGCCAGCAGCTTGGTAGGGGATGGGGGGAATTCACCCCTCCACTTT
TRBD1,TRBV9,TRBJ2-7,15,few,CASSVGQGASYEQYF,TGTGCCAGCAGCGTGGGACAGGGGGCAAGCTACGAGCAGTACTTC
TRBD1,TRBV18,TRBJ1-1,15,.,CASSPREGASTEAFF,TGTGCCAGCTCCCCTCGGGAGGGGGCAAGCACTGAAGCTTTCTTT